This T cell receptor beta chain was obtained from a study of beta chain features in type 1 diabetes. This clone was seen a few times. What it binds is unknown. Whole-study results and caveats: Moderately but significantly shorter TCRB CDR3s were found in Type 1 diabetes patients in all four CD4+ subsets. Shorter templates might be favored by PCR, equally in patients and controls.

CD4+ cells of the naive, central memory, regulatory and stem cell-like memory types were sorted via CD45RO/CCR7/CD25/CD127/CD95/CD27. This CDR3 region has 16 residues. CDR1 is SGHRS and CDR2 is YFSETQ in the germline V gene. Trimming took off 0 bases at V and 1 base at J, with 13 bases between the two ends. Reverse transcribing all isolated RNA meant expressed TCRB transcripts were sequenced. Measured with immunoSEQ multiplex PCR; TCRdb has only the in-frame clones, and not every one. Of around 300,000 clones listed, less than 15% are singletons. The rearrangement joins TRBV5-1 to TRBJ1-1; a possible D gene is TRBD1 (5 bases). The sequence was obtained from a man between 25 and 39 years old in good health. The sequencing sample was made of central memory CD4+ T cells from blood. The CDR3 loop reads CASSLDAGKSNTEAFF. The CDR3 bases are TGCGCCAGCAGCTTGGATGCAGGGAAATCGAACACTGAAGCTTTCTTT.